Given below is one TCR beta chain in context. Germline CDR1 reads SNHLY; CDR2 reads FYNNEI. J lost 5 bases, V lost 6 bases, and 8 bases had no gene match. CDR3 size: 14 residues. The data stem from a study of T cells in pancreatic ductal adenocarcinoma. Here immunoSEQ multiplex PCR was the method, and the copy in TCRdb shows in-frame clones only, minus some. The sample carries about 100,000 clones, more than 90% recorded once. Selected pancreatic ductal adenocarcinoma patients had undergone surgery without neoadjuvant therapy. This clonotype originated in a human donor with pancreatic ductal adenocarcinoma. The specimen sequenced was PBMCs. The chain employs TRBV2 and TRBJ2-5; 8 bases match TRBD1. CDR3 bases: TGTGCCAGCAGAGATACAGGGGGGAGGGAGACCCAGTACTTC. Translated, it gives CASRDTGGRETQYF.